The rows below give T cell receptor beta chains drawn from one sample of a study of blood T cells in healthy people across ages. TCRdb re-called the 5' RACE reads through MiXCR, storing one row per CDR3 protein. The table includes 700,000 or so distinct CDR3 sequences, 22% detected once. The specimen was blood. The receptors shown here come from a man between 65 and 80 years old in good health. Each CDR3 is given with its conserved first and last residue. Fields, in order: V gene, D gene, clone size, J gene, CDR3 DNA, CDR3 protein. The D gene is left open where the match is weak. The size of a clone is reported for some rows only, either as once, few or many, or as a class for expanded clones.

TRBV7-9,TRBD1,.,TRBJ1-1,TGTGCCGGAGGGACAGGGTCGAACACTGAAGCTTTCTTT,CAGGTGSNTEAFF
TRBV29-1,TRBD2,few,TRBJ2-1,TGCAGCGTTGCCGTCCGGGGGGATGAGCAGTTCTTC,CSVAVRGDEQFF
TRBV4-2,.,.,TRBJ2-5,TGTGCCAGCAGCCCCGGACAGAGGGATGAGACCCAGTACTTC,CASSPGQRDETQYF
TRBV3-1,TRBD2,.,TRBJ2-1,TGTGCCAGCAGCCAGAGGACTAGCTCGGAGCAGTTCTTC,CASSQRTSSEQFF
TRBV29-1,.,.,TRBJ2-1,TGCAGCGTTGAGATTTATCTAGACAGGCCCCCCTACAATGAGCAGTTCTTC,CSVEIYLDRPPYNEQFF
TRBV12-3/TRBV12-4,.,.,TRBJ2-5,TGTGCCAACAGTTTTGGTTTATCGGGGGCGCGGGAGACCCAGTACTTC,CANSFGLSGARETQYF
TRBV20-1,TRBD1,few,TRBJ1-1,TGCAGTGCTCCCCGACAGGGGTACACTGAAGCTTTCTTT,CSAPRQGYTEAFF
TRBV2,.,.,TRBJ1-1,TGTGCCAGCAGTGTTGGGAGGGGACCGAACACTGAAGCTTTCTTT,CASSVGRGPNTEAFF
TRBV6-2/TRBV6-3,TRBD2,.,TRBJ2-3,TGTGCCAGCAGTTACAGCCCTAGCGGGGCAAGCACAGATACGCAGTATTTT,CASSYSPSGASTDTQYF
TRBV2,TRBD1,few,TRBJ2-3,TGTGCCAGCAACCGGGACAGGGCTTCAGATACGCAGTATTTT,CASNRDRASDTQYF
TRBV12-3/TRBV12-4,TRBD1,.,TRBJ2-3,TGTGCCAGCAGAGGGGACAGGGGAGACACAGATACGCAGTATTTT,CASRGDRGDTDTQYF
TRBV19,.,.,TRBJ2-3,TGTGCCAGTAGTATAATAGTAAACACAGATACGCAGTATTTT,CASSIIVNTDTQYF
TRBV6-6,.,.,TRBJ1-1,TGTGCCAGTTCCTTCGAGGGGGACACTGAAGCTTTCTTT,CASSFEGDTEAFF
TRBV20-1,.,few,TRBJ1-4,TGCAGTGCTAGCCGGCAGACTAATGAAAAACTGTTTTTT,CSASRQTNEKLFF
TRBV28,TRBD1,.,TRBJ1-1,TGTGCCAGCAGTTTAGCCGGGACAGGGAGGAACACTGAAGCTTTCTTT,CASSLAGTGRNTEAFF
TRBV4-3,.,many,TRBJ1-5,TGCGCCAGCAGCCAAGATCAGAGAGGCCATCAGCCCCAGCATTTT,CASSQDQRGHQPQHF
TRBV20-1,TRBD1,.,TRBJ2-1,TGCAGTGCTAACTCCGGGACAGGGGGTGTCAATGAGCAGTTCTTC,CSANSGTGGVNEQFF
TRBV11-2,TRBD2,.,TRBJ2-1,TGTGCCAGCAGCTTAAGATCCGCGGGAGCATACTACAATGAGCAGTTCTTC,CASSLRSAGAYYNEQFF
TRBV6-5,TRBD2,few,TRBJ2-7,TGTGCCAGTCAGTCCCGCGGGGGGGAGCAGTACTTC,CASQSRGGEQYF
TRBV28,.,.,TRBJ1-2,TGTGCCAGCAGTTTACAACAAGGGGGCTACACCTTC,CASSLQQGGYTF
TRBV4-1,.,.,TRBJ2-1,TGCGCCAGCAGCCAAGTTTCGGGTTCTACCTACAATGAGCAGTTCTTC,CASSQVSGSTYNEQFF
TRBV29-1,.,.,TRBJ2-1,TGCAGCGTTGCTGCGTCCTCCTACAATGAGCGGTTCTTC,CSVAASSYNERFF
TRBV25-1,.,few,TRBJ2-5,TGTGCCAGCAGTGAATTCAGCCAGGAGACCCAGTACTTC,CASSEFSQETQYF
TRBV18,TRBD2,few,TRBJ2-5,TGTGCCAGCTCACCACAAGGAGGTATAGCGGGTGGAGAGACCCAGTACTTC,CASSPQGGIAGGETQYF
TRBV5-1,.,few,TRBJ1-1,TGCGCCAGCAGCCCAAGGGCGGGGCTAGGTATGGCTGAAGCTTTCTTT,CASSPRAGLGMAEAFF
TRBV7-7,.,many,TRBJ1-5,TGTGCCAGCAGCTTAGCCCTAAATCAGCCCCAGCATTTT,CASSLALNQPQHF
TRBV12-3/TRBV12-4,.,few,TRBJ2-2,TGTGCCAGCAGTTCGGTAACTTACACCGGGGAGCTGTTTTTT,CASSSVTYTGELFF
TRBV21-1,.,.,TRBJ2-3,TGTGCCAGGCTCCCGGGACTAGAGGCAGATACGCAGTATTTT,CARLPGLEADTQYF
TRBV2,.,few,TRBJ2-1,TGTGCCAGCAATAGAAGGGCCTCCTACAGTGAGCAGTTCTTT,CASNRRASYSEQFF
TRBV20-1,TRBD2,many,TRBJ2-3,TGCAGTGCTAGGCCTAGCGGGAGGGCGGGGGATACGCAGTATTTT,CSARPSGRAGDTQYF
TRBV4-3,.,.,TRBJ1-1,TGCGCCAGCAGCCAAGAAGTGCAGGGCACTGAAGCTTTCTTT,CASSQEVQGTEAFF
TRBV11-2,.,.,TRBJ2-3,TGTGCCAGCAGCTTCTGGGTAGCCCCTAGCACAGATACGCAGTATTTT,CASSFWVAPSTDTQYF
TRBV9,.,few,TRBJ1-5,TGTGCCAGCAGCCCGGATGGAGGCAATCAGCCCCAGCATTTT,CASSPDGGNQPQHF
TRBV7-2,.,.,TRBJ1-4,TGTGCCAGCAGCTTAGCCGGGACAAATAATGAAAAACTGTTTTTT,CASSLAGTNNEKLFF
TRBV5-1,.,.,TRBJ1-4,TGCGCCAGCAGCCAGGGACGGCCTAATGAAAAACTGTTTTTT,CASSQGRPNEKLFF
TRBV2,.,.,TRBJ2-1,TGTGCCAGCGGCGGGACGGAACCATACAATGAGCAGTTCTTC,CASGGTEPYNEQFF
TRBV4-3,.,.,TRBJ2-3,TGCGCCAGCAGCCAAGATCGGGGCGGGTCTAGCACAGATACGCAGTATTTT,CASSQDRGGSSTDTQYF
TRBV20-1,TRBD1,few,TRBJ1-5,TGCAGTGCTAGGCCGTGGACAGGGGAAAATCAGCCCCAGCATTTT,CSARPWTGENQPQHF
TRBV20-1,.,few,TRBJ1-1,TGCAGTGCTAGAGCGGCCCCCACTGAAGCTTTCTTT,CSARAAPTEAFF
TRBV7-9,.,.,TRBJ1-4,TGTGCCAGCAGCGCTCACACCGAACAGGGAGGGAATGAAAAACTGTTTTTT,CASSAHTEQGGNEKLFF
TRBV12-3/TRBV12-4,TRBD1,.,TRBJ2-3,TGTGCCAGCAGGGAAACAGGGGGACCTAGCACAGATACGCAGTATTTT,CASRETGGPSTDTQYF
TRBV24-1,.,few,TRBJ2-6,TGTGCCACCAGTGTCTCTGGGGCCAACGTCCTGACTTTC,CATSVSGANVLTF
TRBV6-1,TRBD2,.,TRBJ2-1,TGTGCCAGCAGTGAAGCTTGGTGGGGGGGCAATGAGCAGTTCTTC,CASSEAWWGGNEQFF
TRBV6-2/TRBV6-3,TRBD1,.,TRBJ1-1,TGTGCCAGCAGTCTTATGGGACAGATGAACACTGAAGCTTTCTTT,CASSLMGQMNTEAFF
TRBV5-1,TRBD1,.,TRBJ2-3,TGCGCCAGCAGCTTGCAAGACAGGGGGCTCACAGATACGCAGTATTTT,CASSLQDRGLTDTQYF
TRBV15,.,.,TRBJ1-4,TGTGCCACCAGCAGAGAGTTAATGACTAATGAAAAACTGTTTTTT,CATSRELMTNEKLFF
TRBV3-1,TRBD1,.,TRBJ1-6,TGTGCCAGCAGCCAAGAGGACAGGGTTAATTCACCCCTCCACTTT,CASSQEDRVNSPLHF
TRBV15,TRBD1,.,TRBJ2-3,TGTGCCACCAGCAGATATCGACAGGGAACCACAGATACGCAGTATTTT,CATSRYRQGTTDTQYF
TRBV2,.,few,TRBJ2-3,TGTGCCAGCAGGGAGGAGAGGGGACTCACAGATACGCAGTATTTT,CASREERGLTDTQYF
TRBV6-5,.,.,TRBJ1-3,TGTGCCAGCAGTTACTCTAGGGACACTGGAAACACCATATATTTT,CASSYSRDTGNTIYF
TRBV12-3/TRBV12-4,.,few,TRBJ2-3,TGTGCCAGCAGTCTGGAACCGGGCCGAGGTAGCACAGATACGCAGTATTTT,CASSLEPGRGSTDTQYF
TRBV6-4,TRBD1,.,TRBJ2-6,TGTGCCAGCAGCCCCCAGGACAGGGCTGGGGCCAAGGTCCTGACTTTC,CASSPQDRAGAKVLTF
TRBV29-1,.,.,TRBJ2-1,TGCAGCGTTGAAGGAGGCACTACAAGCTACAATGAGCAGTTCTTC,CSVEGGTTSYNEQFF
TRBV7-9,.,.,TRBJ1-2,TGTGCCAGTCTCGGAGGAGCTGAATATGGCTACACCTTC,CASLGGAEYGYTF
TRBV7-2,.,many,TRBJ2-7,TGTGCCAGCAGCTTAGTTGGGCTGACCGACTACGAGCAGTACTTC,CASSLVGLTDYEQYF
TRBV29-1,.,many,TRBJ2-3,TGCAGCGTTGCGTCCGGGGTGGGTACAGATACGCAGTATTTT,CSVASGVGTDTQYF
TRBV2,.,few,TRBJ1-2,TGTGCCAGCAGTGGTTTCTGGGGCAGGAGGAACTATGGCTACACCTTC,CASSGFWGRRNYGYTF
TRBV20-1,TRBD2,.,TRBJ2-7,TGCAGTGCTAGAGATTCGCTAGCGGGGGGCTCCCACGAGCAGTACTTC,CSARDSLAGGSHEQYF
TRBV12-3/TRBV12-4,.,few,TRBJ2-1,TGTGCCAGCAGTTTAGCCCCACCGAGCTCCTACAATGAGCAGTTCTTC,CASSLAPPSSYNEQFF
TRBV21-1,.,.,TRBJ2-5,TGTGCCAGCTTGACTCAGGACAGGGGGGATGAGACCCAGTACTTC,CASLTQDRGDETQYF